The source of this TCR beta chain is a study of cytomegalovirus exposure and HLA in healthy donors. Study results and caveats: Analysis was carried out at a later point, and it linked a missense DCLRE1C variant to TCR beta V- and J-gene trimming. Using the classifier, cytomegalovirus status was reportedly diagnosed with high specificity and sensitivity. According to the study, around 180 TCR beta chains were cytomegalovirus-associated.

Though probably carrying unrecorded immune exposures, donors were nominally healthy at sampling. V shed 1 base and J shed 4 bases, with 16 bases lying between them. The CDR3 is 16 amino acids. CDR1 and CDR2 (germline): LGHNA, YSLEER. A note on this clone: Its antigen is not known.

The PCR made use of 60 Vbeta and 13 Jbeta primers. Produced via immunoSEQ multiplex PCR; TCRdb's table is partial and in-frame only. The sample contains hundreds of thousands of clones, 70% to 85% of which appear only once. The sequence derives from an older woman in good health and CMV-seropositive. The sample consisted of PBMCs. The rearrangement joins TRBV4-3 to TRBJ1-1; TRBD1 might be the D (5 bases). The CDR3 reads CASSQGFQGIITEAFF. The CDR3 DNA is TGCGCCAGCAGCCAAGGATTCCAGGGAATTATCACTGAAGCTTTCTTT.